The source of this TCR beta chain is a study of regulatory T cells in long-lasting Graves disease. This CDR3 is 12 amino acids long. CDR1 and CDR2 (germline): SNHLY, FYNNEI. With 6 bases removed from V and 4 bases from J, the gap between germline ends came to 9 bases. Researchers made TCR beta libraries by using iRepertoire HTBI primers and running Arm-PCR on CDR3 regions. In TCRdb, the multiplex PCR reads were re-called with MiXCR into one record per CDR3 protein. The sample comprises about 450,000 distinct CDR3 sequences, 13% to 15% of which are singletons, and approximately 17% rests with the top ten. Time point of the sample: newly diagnosed GD, antithyroid drugs for less than 3 months. The TCR library was made from RNA that had been extracted from PBMCs in TRIzol. This clonotype has more than one count but fewer than ten. These records were also assigned to another study, of T cells in Graves' hyperthyroidism and ophthalmopathy.

The clonotype originates from a woman between 45 and 60 years old with Graves disease. The V gene is TRBV2, the J gene TRBJ2-5; no clear D. Sequencing used peripheral blood mononuclear cells (PBMCs), obtained at new diagnosis, from a patient treated with antithyroid drugs. Written as DNA, the CDR3 is TGTGCCAGCAGGGGGATCGGAGAGACCCAGTACTTC. It codes for CASRGIGETQYF.